This T cell receptor beta chain was recovered during a study of blood T cell repertoires in COVID-19. Recovery meant two consecutive negative NP/OP PCR tests, professional clearance, or resolved symptoms. The authors' processing: Reference gene primer amplification in the assay estimated nucleated cell counts. TCRdb's copy holds only in-frame clones and misses some; the assay was immunoSEQ multiplex PCR. V, J and clone size derive from that table, while D and trimming were established from the DNA sequence. This table holds about 200,000 clones, 80% to 85% found once. This clone has a count of ten or more. The sample was PBMCs or T cells enriched from blood (not recorded which). This TCR was sampled from a man in his forties or fifties who had recovered from COVID-19.

As DNA, the CDR3 is TGTGCCAGCAGTTTATCGAGAGACTATGGCTACACCTTC. Translating it yields CASSLSRDYGYTF. The chain carries TRBV27 and TRBJ1-2; D gene unclear. The germline gives CDR1 MNHEY, CDR2 SMNVEV (reference sequence). The germline V and J ends were trimmed by 0 bases and 3 bases, with 5 bases remaining between them. The CDR3 has 13 residues.